Listed below are T cell receptor beta chains from one sample, sequenced in a study of PD-L1 blockade in urothelial cancer. Using immunoSEQ multiplex PCR, the repertoire was profiled, and TCRdb retains in-frame clones only, with some absent. The top ten clones hold 3.7% of a sample with just over 20,000 clones, 80% to 90% of them seen once. The sequences come from PBMCs, collected around atezolizumab (anti-PD-L1) treatment. The receptors originated from a man over 45 with urothelial cancer. Each CDR3 is given with its conserved first and last residue. Fields, in order: CDR3 DNA, CDR3 protein, D gene, clone size, V gene, J gene. D genes are given only for firm matches. Clone size is given for some rows only: seen once, a few or many times, or a class if the clone is expanded.

DNA: TGTGCCAGCAGCTTATACAGGAACACTGAAGCTTTCTTT
CDR3: CASSLYRNTEAFF
D: .
size: .
V: TRBV5-4
J: TRBJ1-1

DNA: TGTGCCAGCAGCTTAGGGCCGGGGCTAGCGGGGATCTTTACAGATACGCAGTATTTT
CDR3: CASSLGPGLAGIFTDTQYF
D: TRBD2
size: .
V: TRBV7-8
J: TRBJ2-3

DNA: TGCGCCAGCAGCCCAGCAGGGGGACAGGGTGGGCCAGGGCAGTACTTC
CDR3: CASSPAGGQGGPGQYF
D: TRBD1
size: .
V: TRBV5-1
J: TRBJ2-7

DNA: TGTGCCAGCAGCGATTGGGGACTAGCGACCTTCGCGAACACCGGGGAGCTGTTTTTT
CDR3: CASSDWGLATFANTGELFF
D: TRBD2
size: .
V: TRBV5-4
J: TRBJ2-2

DNA: TGTGCCAGCAGCTTAGTTGGGGGACAAGGAAACACCATATATTTT
CDR3: CASSLVGGQGNTIYF
D: .
size: .
V: TRBV7-9
J: TRBJ1-3

DNA: TGTGCCAGCAGCTCCCGCACCGGGGAGCTGTTTTTT
CDR3: CASSSRTGELFF
D: .
size: .
V: TRBV9
J: TRBJ2-2

DNA: TGTGCCAGCAGTGTTGGGGCAGGATACGAGCAGTACTTC
CDR3: CASSVGAGYEQYF
D: .
size: .
V: TRBV6-1
J: TRBJ2-7

DNA: TGTGCCAGCAGCTTTCGACTAGTGGAGACCCAGTACTTC
CDR3: CASSFRLVETQYF
D: .
size: .
V: TRBV11-2
J: TRBJ2-5

DNA: TGTGCCAGCAGTACGTTTAGCGGGAGGATCAACAATGAGCAGTTCTTC
CDR3: CASSTFSGRINNEQFF
D: TRBD2
size: .
V: TRBV13
J: TRBJ2-1

DNA: TGTGCCAGCAGTTACTCTACGGGGGGCAGGACTGGCTACACCTTC
CDR3: CASSYSTGGRTGYTF
D: .
size: .
V: TRBV6-5
J: TRBJ1-2

DNA: TGTGCCTGGAGTGCGACAGAAGATTACAATGAGCAGTTCTTC
CDR3: CAWSATEDYNEQFF
D: .
size: .
V: TRBV30
J: TRBJ2-1

DNA: TGTGCCATCAGGACGACTAGCGGGGCAGATACGCAGTATTTT
CDR3: CAIRTTSGADTQYF
D: TRBD2
size: .
V: TRBV10-3
J: TRBJ2-3

DNA: TGTGCCATCAGTGAGTCAGGAGGTGAAAAACTGTTTTTT
CDR3: CAISESGGEKLFF
D: .
size: .
V: TRBV10-3
J: TRBJ1-4

DNA: TGTGCTAGTGGTTTGGTACTAGGGACAGGGGTTGGAAACACCATATATTTT
CDR3: CASGLVLGTGVGNTIYF
D: TRBD1
size: .
V: TRBV12-5
J: TRBJ1-3

DNA: TGTGCTAGCAGCTTAGCTACTAGCGGGACTAGCACAGATACGCAGTATTTT
CDR3: CASSLATSGTSTDTQYF
D: TRBD2
size: once
V: TRBV7-7
J: TRBJ2-3

DNA: TGTGCCAGCACCCCCGGAGGGGGCACGAAAGCTTTCTTT
CDR3: CASTPGGGTKAFF
D: TRBD1
size: .
V: TRBV9
J: TRBJ1-1

DNA: TGTGCCAGCAGCTTAAGCGAGGTCAATGAGCAGTTCTTC
CDR3: CASSLSEVNEQFF
D: .
size: .
V: TRBV7-7
J: TRBJ2-1

DNA: TGCGCCAGCAGCTTGGGCCTTAGAGACACCGGGGAGCTGTTTTTT
CDR3: CASSLGLRDTGELFF
D: .
size: .
V: TRBV5-1
J: TRBJ2-2

DNA: TGTGCCAGCAGCATTGCGGGGGGACTTGGAAACACCATATATTTT
CDR3: CASSIAGGLGNTIYF
D: .
size: once
V: TRBV5-4
J: TRBJ1-3

DNA: TGCGCCAGCAGCCCAGAAATCGGACTAGCGGGTTCTACCGGGGAGCTGTTTTTT
CDR3: CASSPEIGLAGSTGELFF
D: TRBD2
size: .
V: TRBV4-3
J: TRBJ2-2

DNA: TGTGCCAGCAGGGCCGGGACAGGAGAGACCCAGTACTTC
CDR3: CASRAGTGETQYF
D: TRBD1
size: .
V: TRBV5-4
J: TRBJ2-5

DNA: TGTGCCAGCAGCCCGAGGACAGGGGTGAACACTGAAGCTTTCTTT
CDR3: CASSPRTGVNTEAFF
D: TRBD1
size: .
V: TRBV11-2
J: TRBJ1-1

DNA: TGTGCCAGCAGAGGTAATAGCGGGAGTTTATACGAGCAGTACTTC
CDR3: CASRGNSGSLYEQYF
D: TRBD2
size: .
V: TRBV6-5
J: TRBJ2-7

DNA: TGCAGCGTTTTCCAGCCCTTGGGCCACAATGAGCAGTTCTTC
CDR3: CSVFQPLGHNEQFF
D: .
size: .
V: TRBV29-1
J: TRBJ2-1

DNA: TGTGCCAGCAGTTTCAACGGGAACGAGCAGTACTTC
CDR3: CASSFNGNEQYF
D: .
size: few
V: TRBV27
J: TRBJ2-7

DNA: TGTGCCTGGAGTGCGACAGACAACTATGGCTACACCTTC
CDR3: CAWSATDNYGYTF
D: .
size: .
V: TRBV30
J: TRBJ1-2

DNA: TGTGCCAGCAGGCCCGGACAGAGCAATCAGCCCCAGCATTTT
CDR3: CASRPGQSNQPQHF
D: .
size: .
V: TRBV27
J: TRBJ1-5

DNA: TGTGCCAGCAGCAAAGACAGGTTCCAAGAGACCCAGTACTTC
CDR3: CASSKDRFQETQYF
D: .
size: .
V: TRBV21-1
J: TRBJ2-5

DNA: TGTGCTAGTGGTCTCCGGACAGACTTAGCCAAAAACATTCAGTACTTC
CDR3: CASGLRTDLAKNIQYF
D: .
size: .
V: TRBV12-5
J: TRBJ2-4

DNA: TGTGCCAGCAGCCTCATAGCGGGAGCCCCAGATACGCAGTATTTT
CDR3: CASSLIAGAPDTQYF
D: TRBD2
size: .
V: TRBV7-2
J: TRBJ2-3

DNA: TGTGCCAAGGATGGACAGGGCTCAAGGTTGAGCTCCTACGAGCAGTACTTC
CDR3: CAKDGQGSRLSSYEQYF
D: TRBD1
size: .
V: TRBV15
J: TRBJ2-7

DNA: TGTGCCACCAGCAGAGGGAATAGCGGGAGCTGGGTGTACAATGAGCAGTTCTTC
CDR3: CATSRGNSGSWVYNEQFF
D: TRBD2
size: .
V: TRBV15
J: TRBJ2-1

DNA: TGTGCCAGCGGGACAGGGGGCGCGTATGGCTACACCTTC
CDR3: CASGTGGAYGYTF
D: TRBD1
size: .
V: TRBV7-8
J: TRBJ1-2

DNA: TGTGCCAGCAGCTTGGAGGGGGCTGGTCAGCCCCAGCATTTT
CDR3: CASSLEGAGQPQHF
D: TRBD1
size: .
V: TRBV5-6
J: TRBJ1-5

DNA: TGTGCCAGTAGTGTACAGGGTAACACCGGGGAGCTGTTTTTT
CDR3: CASSVQGNTGELFF
D: .
size: .
V: TRBV19
J: TRBJ2-2

DNA: TGTGCCAGCAGCCCGGGACAGGGGCGGGACTATGGCTACACCTTC
CDR3: CASSPGQGRDYGYTF
D: TRBD1
size: .
V: TRBV5-8
J: TRBJ1-2

DNA: TGTGCCAGCAGCGTCGCTCCGGGACAGGGGTTTCATGAGCAGTTCTTC
CDR3: CASSVAPGQGFHEQFF
D: TRBD1
size: .
V: TRBV9
J: TRBJ2-1

DNA: TGCAGCGTTGAGCACAGGGGTGGAAGAAACACCATATATTTT
CDR3: CSVEHRGGRNTIYF
D: TRBD1
size: .
V: TRBV29-1
J: TRBJ1-3

DNA: TGTGCCAGCAGCCAAGATCGAGGGCAGGGGGCGGGTGGCTACACCTTC
CDR3: CASSQDRGQGAGGYTF
D: TRBD1
size: .
V: TRBV4-2
J: TRBJ1-2

DNA: TGTGCCAGCAGTGAAACGGCAGGGGCATTTATCTACAATGAGCAGTTCTTC
CDR3: CASSETAGAFIYNEQFF
D: .
size: .
V: TRBV6-1
J: TRBJ2-1

DNA: TGTGCCAGCAGCCCTCCGATGGGACTGGTCACTGAAGCTTTCTTT
CDR3: CASSPPMGLVTEAFF
D: .
size: .
V: TRBV7-9
J: TRBJ1-1

DNA: TGTGCCAGCGGGCCTTCAATACGACAGGGCCACTACGAGCAGTACTTC
CDR3: CASGPSIRQGHYEQYF
D: TRBD1
size: few
V: TRBV27
J: TRBJ2-7

DNA: TGTGCCAGCAGCTTCCGCCGGGACAGCTACGAGCAGTACTTC
CDR3: CASSFRRDSYEQYF
D: TRBD1
size: .
V: TRBV7-7
J: TRBJ2-7

DNA: TGTGCCAGCAGTGCCAGGACAGGGGAAGTCATAGGCCCGTTCTTC
CDR3: CASSARTGEVIGPFF
D: TRBD1
size: .
V: TRBV2
J: TRBJ2-1

DNA: TGTGCCACCAGCGGGACGGCTAGCGGAACTTTTGAGCAGTTCTTC
CDR3: CATSGTASGTFEQFF
D: TRBD2
size: .
V: TRBV15
J: TRBJ2-1

DNA: TGTGCCAGCAGCTCGGGACAGTGGGGCCTAGCCAAAAACATTCAGTACTTC
CDR3: CASSSGQWGLAKNIQYF
D: TRBD1
size: .
V: TRBV5-6
J: TRBJ2-4

DNA: TGTGCCAGCAGCCCCGGGGACAACCACTACGAGCAGTACTTC
CDR3: CASSPGDNHYEQYF
D: .
size: .
V: TRBV9
J: TRBJ2-7